The next 17 T cell receptor beta chains were all read from a single sample in a study of CD8 T cells in Susac syndrome. Roughly 0.45 to 1 ug RNA was reverse transcribed with random hexamers. TCRdb re-analysed the immunoSEQ multiplex PCR reads in MiXCR, keeping a single row per CDR3 protein. The profile covers more than 200,000 distinct CDR3 sequences, with 94% appearing a single time and 0.15% to 0.2% taken by the ten largest. The sample comprised CD4+ T cells from PBMCs. All receptors derive from a human donor with Susac syndrome.

The V and J genes are TRBV18 and TRBJ2-3; maybe TRBD1 (6 bases). V lost 3 bases, J lost 2 bases, and 18 bases lay in between. CDR3 length: 17 amino acids. Germline loops: CDR1 KGHSH, CDR2 LQKENI. The CDR3 nucleotides read TGTGCCAGCTCACCCGATCTGGACAGCCCTTACACAGATACGCAGTATTTT. Translation: CASSPDLDSPYTDTQYF.

V usage is TRBV20-1 and J usage is TRBJ2-5; tentative D call: TRBD1 (6 bases). Trimming took 5 bases from V and 1 from J, leaving 8 bases between them. The CDR3 is made up of 12 amino acids. Looked up from germline, CDR1 is DFQATT and CDR2 is SNEGSKA (reference sequence). CDR3 sequence reads: CSARTAQETQYF. The CDR3 nucleotides read TGCAGTGCTCGGACAGCCCAAGAGACCCAGTACTTC.

This sequence joins TRBV5-1 and TRBJ2-5; 13 positions agree with TRBD2. Looked up from germline, CDR1 is SGHRS and CDR2 is YFSETQ. V shed 4 bases, J shed 5 bases, and the junction held 11 bases outside the gene matches. CDR3 length: 17 amino acids. DNA of the CDR3: TGCGCCAGCAGCCGAGCGACTAGCGGGGGGCCAGGGGAGACCCAGTACTTC. Translating gives CASSRATSGGPGETQYF.

The J gene is TRBJ1-1, the V gene TRBV27; 7 positions agree with TRBD1. Germline lookup yields CDR1 MNHEY and CDR2 SMNVEV (reference sequence). This CDR3 has 14 residues. The ends lost 6 bases at V and 6 bases at J; junction bases unmatched: 10. CDR3 sequence (DNA): TGTGCCAGCAGCAGACAGGGAAAGATCCCTGAAGCTTTCTTT. Translated, it gives CASSRQGKIPEAFF.

The rearrangement links TRBV10-3 to TRBJ2-1; TRBD2 matches at 10 bases. CDR1 and CDR2 from the germline V gene are ENHRY and SYGVKD. The CDR3 contains 17 residues. The ends lost 6 bases at V and 9 bases at J; junction bases unmatched: 17. For the CDR3, the DNA is TGTGCCATCAGCCAGACGACTAGCGGGTCCGGGCTGGGTGAGCAGTTCTTC. It is translated as CAISQTTSGSGLGEQFF.

The genes are TRBV29-1 and TRBJ1-2; possible D gene TRBD1, 6 bases. The CDR3 is made up of 13 amino acids. The germline V and J ends were trimmed by 6 bases and 8 bases, with 19 bases remaining between them. The germline V gene has CDR1 SQVTM and CDR2 ANQGSEA. The CDR3 nucleotides are TGCAGCGTACAACAGGGTTTGGAGGGCGGCTACACCTTC. It is translated as CSVQQGLEGGYTF.

V gene TRBV5-1 combines with J gene TRBJ2-7; 10 bases are a match to TRBD1. V lost 4 bases to trimming and J lost 2 bases; unmatched junction nucleotides: 6. This CDR3 contains 15 residues. CDR1 is SGHRS, CDR2 YFSETQ, per germline. Written as DNA, the CDR3 is TGCGCCAGCAGCGCCGGGACAGGGGATCCCTACGAGCAGTACTTC. This translates into CASSAGTGDPYEQYF.

CDR3 in DNA: TGTGCCAGCAGCCTCCAGGGGGGGGACGAGACCCAGTACTTC. It translates to CASSLQGGDETQYF. The chain is built from TRBV3-1 and TRBJ2-5; D tentatively reads TRBD1 or TRBD2 (7 bases each). Germline lookup yields CDR1 LGHDT and CDR2 YNNKEL (reference sequence). CDR3 length: 14 residues. V shed 4 bases and J shed 5 bases, with 14 bases lying between them.

The chain carries TRBV28 and TRBJ1-4; D unclear. V was shortened by 6 bases and J by 1 base, with 15 bases between the two germline ends. The CDR3 has 16 amino acids. The germline gives CDR1 MDHEN, CDR2 SYDVKM. DNA of the CDR3: TGTGCCAGCAGCCCGGTCGGGGTATTAACTAATGAAAAACTGTTTTTT. Protein product: CASSPVGVLTNEKLFF.

V gene TRBV29-1 combines with J gene TRBJ1-1, with D perhaps TRBD1 (6 bases). The CDR3 is 16 amino acids. Trimming removed 5 bases at V and 0 bases at J, with 19 bases between. Germline V lookup: CDR1 SQVTM, CDR2 ANQGSEA. CDR3 protein: CSVYRGLGAMNTEAFF. The CDR3 region has the DNA TGCAGCGTTTATAGAGGGTTGGGGGCAATGAACACTGAAGCTTTCTTT.

The V gene is TRBV28, the J gene TRBJ1-2; 8 bases align to TRBD1. The CDR3 length is 16 residues. J was trimmed by 3 bases and V by 6 bases; bases with no gene match: 12. CDR1 MDHEN and CDR2 SYDVKM come from the germline V gene. The CDR3 region is CASSLPLQGAHYGYTF. Written as DNA, the CDR3 is TGTGCCAGCAGCCTCCCGCTCCAGGGGGCACACTATGGCTACACCTTC.

This clonotype has more than one count but fewer than ten. V usage is TRBV30 and J usage is TRBJ2-3; no clear D gene. The CDR3 extends over 14 amino acids. The germline V and J ends were trimmed by 0 bases and 1 base, with 8 bases remaining between them. The V gene's germline CDR1 is GTSNPN and CDR2 SVGIG (reference sequence). The CDR3: CAWSVRGGTDTQYF. The CDR3, as DNA: TGTGCCTGGAGTGTACGAGGTGGCACAGATACGCAGTATTTT.

As regards this clonotype: The CDR3 end shows no conserved phenylalanine or tryptophan, and so a read error is likely. This rearrangement joins TRBV20-1 to TRBJ2-1, with a possible D match to TRBD1 (6 bases). There are 13 residues in the CDR3. V was shortened by 5 bases and J by 3 bases, with 11 bases between the two germline ends. Germline assignment: CDR1 DFQATT and CDR2 SNEGSKA (reference sequence). The CDR3 DNA sequence: TGCAGTGCTTCCCGGACAGTCTACAATGAGCAGTTCCTC. It is translated as CSASRTVYNEQFL.

The chain links TRBV30 to TRBJ1-2, with no clear D. There are 13 residues in the CDR3. Per the germline V gene, CDR1 is GTSNPN and CDR2 is SVGIG (reference sequence). The V end lost 5 bases, the J end lost 3 bases, and 13 bases lay between the germline ends. The CDR3 spells CAWGPTGHYGYTF. The CDR3 DNA is TGTGCCTGGGGCCCCACGGGCCACTATGGCTACACCTTC.

The chain has TRBV7-3 and TRBJ2-7; unclear D gene. Trimming took 5 bases from V and 3 from J, leaving 11 bases between them. CDR3 size: 13 residues. CDR1 SGHTA and CDR2 FQGTGA come from the germline V gene. The CDR3 DNA sequence: TGTGCCAGCAGCGAGACGGATGACTACGAGCAGTACTTC. Protein product: CASSETDDYEQYF. Full variable domain (outside the CDR3, taken from reference TRBV7-3 and TRBJ2-7): GAGVSQTPSNKVTEKGKYVELRCDPISGHTALYWYRQSLGQGPEFLIYFQGTGAADDSGLPNDRFFAVRPEGSVSTLKIQRTERGDSAVYLCASSETDDYEQYFGPGTRLTVT.

The gene calls are TRBV24-1 and TRBJ2-3, with 8 positions matching TRBD2. Germline CDR1 reads KGHDR; CDR2 reads SFDVKD. Trimming cost V 5 bases and J 2 bases; bases outside gene matches: 5. The CDR3 extends over 15 amino acids. In DNA form, the CDR3 reads TGTGCCACCAGTGCTAGCGGGCTCCACACAGATACGCAGTATTTT. It encodes CATSASGLHTDTQYF.

V usage is TRBV27 and J usage is TRBJ1-4, with D unresolved. The CDR3 is made up of 17 amino acids. The V end lost 5 bases, the J end lost 0 bases, and 16 bases lay between the germline ends. In germline, CDR1 is MNHEY, CDR2 SMNVEV (reference sequence). DNA for the CDR3: TGTGCCAGCAGTCGGACCGCTGGCGGGGCAACTAATGAAAAACTGTTTTTT. Protein: CASSRTAGGATNEKLFF.